The subject of this entry is one T cell receptor (beta chain). The data were taken from a study of control samples from healthy donors and cancer patients. The V gene lost 4 bases and the J gene lost 2 bases, with 4 bases spanning the gap. The CDR3 extends over 11 amino acids. The germline V gene encodes CDR1 SGHNT and CDR2 YYREEE (reference sequence). Produced via immunoSEQ multiplex PCR; TCRdb's table is partial and in-frame only. Here the sample spans 150,000 or so clones, roughly 88% being singletons. The rearrangement links TRBV5-4 to TRBJ2-7; D is unclear. Sequenced: blood. The sequence was obtained from a young woman in good health. The CDR3 sequence is CASSNTYEQYF. CDR3 bases: TGTGCCAGCAGCAATACCTACGAGCAGTACTTC.